This TCR beta chain was identified during a study of cytomegalovirus exposure and HLA in healthy donors. The PCR made use of 60 Vbeta and 13 Jbeta primers. The repertoire was sequenced with immunoSEQ multiplex PCR; TCRdb's copy has only in-frame clones and lacks some. The sample shows roughly 200,000 clones, 65% to 85% of them seen only once. Study-wide results and caveats: Serostatus for CMV was the only available immune exposure information. A later analysis linked a missense variant in DCLRE1C to the trimming of TCR beta V and J genes.

A single count supports this clone. Its specificity is not known. In nominal health when sampled, donors likely had unrecorded immune exposures nonetheless. The receptor was isolated from a man between 35 and 55 years old in good health and CMV-seropositive. The material sequenced was PBMCs.

The CDR3 DNA is TGCGCCAGCAGCTACGGAGGAACCTCTGGGGCCAACGTCCTGACTTTC. Encoded protein: CASSYGGTSGANVLTF. V is TRBV5-1 and J is TRBJ2-6, with D maybe TRBD2 (5 bases). Germline CDR1 reads SGHRS; CDR2 reads YFSETQ. V was cut by 3 bases and J by 0 bases, with 10 bases left in between. The CDR3 runs to 16 residues.